This T cell receptor (beta chain) was captured by sequencing in a study of blood T cell repertoires in COVID-19. Germline values: CDR1 MNHEY, CDR2 SVGAGI. The CDR3 covers 13 residues. J gave up 2 bases and V 8 bases, and 4 bases lay outside the gene matches. Repertoires were generated with immunoSEQ multiplex PCR, while TCRdb's copy carries only in-frame clones and drops some. This table has fewer than 75,000 clones, roughly three quarters appearing once. The sequenced material came from peripheral blood. The V call is TRBV6-5, the J call TRBJ1-2; the match to TRBD1 covers 8 bases. The receptor was isolated from a woman aged 55-75 years with acute or convalescent COVID-19. The CDR3 spells CASADRANYGYTF. For the CDR3, the DNA is TGTGCCAGCGCGGACAGGGCCAACTATGGCTACACCTTC.